Listed here are 30 T cell receptor beta chains from one sample, sequenced in a study of cytomegalovirus exposure and HLA in healthy donors. PCR involved 60 Vbeta and 13 Jbeta primers. The table came from immunoSEQ multiplex PCR; TCRdb's copy has only in-frame clones and leaves some out. The data show hundreds of thousands of clones, around four fifths seen once. The sequenced sample consisted of PBMCs. These receptors all come from a boy between 2 and 15 years old in good health and CMV-seronegative.

The chain has TRBV10-1 and TRBJ2-6, with D uncertain. The CDR3 length is 12 residues. V lost 6 bases and J 4 bases, leaving 4 bases between the germline ends. Germline values: CDR1 WNHNN, CDR2 SYGVQD (reference sequence). The CDR3 protein is CASRAGANVLTF. The DNA of the CDR3 is TGCGCCAGCAGAGCCGGGGCCAACGTCCTGACTTTC.

This chain links TRBV11-2 with TRBJ2-1; D possibly corresponds to TRBD1 (5 bases). Germline CDR1 SGHAT, CDR2 FQNNGV. V lost 1 base and J lost 9, with 16 bases in between. The CDR3 totals 15 residues. CDR3 nucleotide sequence: TGTGCCAGCAGCTTAGGGCAGGGAATTGACGGTGAGCAGTTCTTC. As protein: CASSLGQGIDGEQFF. Looking up the rest from reference TRBV11-2 and TRBJ2-1 gives the full variable domain: EAGVAQSPRYKIIEKRQSVAFWCNPISGHATLYWYQQILGQGPKLLIQFQNNGVVDDSQLPKDRFSAERLKGVDSTLKIQPAKLEDSAVYLCASSLGQGIDGEQFFGPGTRLTVL.

A few counts support this clone. The chain recombines TRBV5-1 with TRBJ2-7, with D perhaps TRBD2 (5 bases). Germline-derived CDR1 and CDR2 are SGHRS and YFSETQ. This CDR3 has 13 residues. The V end was cut by 0 bases, the J end by 5 bases, with 9 bases between. CDR3 nucleotide sequence: TGCGCCAGCAGCTTGGCCCCCGGGAACGAGCAGTACTTC. Translated: CASSLAPGNEQYF.

This chain joins TRBV7-9 and TRBJ2-5, with a tentative D call TRBD2 (6 bases). V shed 5 bases and J shed 4 bases, with 17 bases lying between them. Germline V gene sequence: CDR1 SEHNR, CDR2 FQNEAQ (reference sequence). This CDR3 is 15 amino acids long. CDR3 sequence (DNA): TGTGCCAGCAGCAAAGGCCAACTGGGGGGAGAGACCCAGTACTTC. Amino acid sequence: CASSKGQLGGETQYF.

The table lists this clone with a count of one. The CDR3 sequence is CASSLSDSGNQPQHF. CDR3 coding DNA: TGCGCCAGCAGCTTGTCGGACAGCGGCAATCAGCCCCAGCATTTT. The chain carries TRBV5-1 and TRBJ1-5; D is perhaps TRBD1 (6 bases). The germline V gene has CDR1 SGHRS and CDR2 YFSETQ. The CDR3 covers 15 residues. The V and J ends lost 1 base and 2 bases respectively, with 10 bases between them.

This clone appeared a few times. The V gene is TRBV29-1, the J gene TRBJ1-1; the match to TRBD1 covers 7 bases. The V gene end was trimmed by 7 bases and the J gene end by 4 bases; junction bases not matched to a gene: 6. From germline, CDR1 is SQVTM and CDR2 ANQGSEA. This CDR3 is 12 amino acids long. For the CDR3, the DNA is TGCAGCGGTAAGACAGGGTCCACTGAAGCTTTCTTT. Translating it yields CSGKTGSTEAFF.

The rearrangement joins TRBV27 to TRBJ1-1; D gene uncertain. The V gene lost 0 bases and the J gene lost 4 bases, with 9 bases spanning the gap. The CDR3 has 14 amino acids. The germline V gene encodes CDR1 MNHEY and CDR2 SMNVEV (reference sequence). CDR3 sequence reads: CASSLSSGFTEAFF. As DNA, the CDR3 is TGTGCCAGCAGTTTATCATCGGGGTTCACTGAAGCTTTCTTT.

There are a few counts of this clone. The V call is TRBV5-5, the J call TRBJ2-6; perhaps TRBD2 as D (5 bases). Germline values: CDR1 SGHKS, CDR2 YYEKEE (reference sequence). There are 15 residues in the CDR3. Deletions cut 4 bases from V and 0 bases from J, with 8 bases between. CDR3 nucleotides: TGTGCCAGCAGCCCAACTAGCTCTGGGGCCAACGTCCTGACTTTC. Its translation: CASSPTSSGANVLTF. Supplemented by reference TRBV5-5 and TRBJ2-6, the full variable domain reads DAGVTQSPTHLIKTRGQQVTLRCSPISGHKSVSWYQQVLGQGPQFIFQYYEKEERGRGNFPDRFSARQFPNYSSELNVNALLLGDSALYLCASSPTSSGANVLTFGAGSRLTVL.

V usage is TRBV29-1 and J usage is TRBJ2-2; possible D gene TRBD2, 6 bases. The germline V gene has CDR1 SQVTM and CDR2 ANQGSEA. This CDR3 is 14 amino acids long. Trimming took 7 bases from V and 5 from J, leaving 17 bases between them. CDR3 coding DNA: TGCAGCGGCGCCGGGACTCAAGGGACCGGGGAGCTGTTTTTT. This codes for CSGAGTQGTGELFF.

The chain is built from TRBV2 and TRBJ2-2, with 7 bases that match TRBD1. Looked up from germline, CDR1 is SNHLY and CDR2 is FYNNEI. Unmatched junction bases numbered 11, after V lost 10 bases and J lost 3 bases. CDR3 length: 15 amino acids. The CDR3 nucleotides are TGTGCCACCCCCAAAGGGGGCCCCGACACCGGGGAGCTGTTTTTT. As protein: CATPKGGPDTGELFF.

The chain carries TRBV21-1 and TRBJ2-5; the table calls TRBD2, which could not be checked here. TRBV21-1 is a recognized pseudogene. This CDR3 is built from 15 residues. CDR3 DNA sequence: TGTGCCAGCAGCAAAAACGGCAGGGAGCGGGGGACCCAGTACTTC. Translated: CASSKNGRERGTQYF.

The chain uses TRBV6-4 and TRBJ2-1; D possibly corresponds to TRBD1 (6 bases). Germline V gene lookup returns CDR1 MRHNA and CDR2 SNTAGT. This CDR3 region has 15 residues. Trimming pared 3 bases from V and 7 bases from J, leaving 16 bases between. The CDR3 is CASSESTGYQNEQFF. The CDR3 DNA is TGTGCCAGCAGTGAATCCACAGGGTACCAAAATGAGCAGTTCTTC.

V and J are TRBV6-5 and TRBJ1-6, with a weak D call TRBD1 (6 bases). This CDR3 spans 15 amino acids. CDR1 MNHEY and CDR2 SVGAGI come from the germline V gene. The ends were cut back, 0 bases at V and 9 bases at J, with 12 bases in the middle. In DNA form, the CDR3 reads TGTGCCAGCAGTTACTCCTACAGGGTCGCTTCACCCCTCCACTTT. It codes for CASSYSYRVASPLHF.

The chain couples TRBV5-3 to TRBJ1-1; 7 positions agree with TRBD1. TRBV5-3 is recorded as an ORF, its role being uncertain. Trimming cost V 0 bases and J 3 bases; bases outside gene matches: 8. The CDR3 runs to 16 residues. The DNA of the CDR3 is TGTGCCAGAAGCTTGGCCGAGGGGGCCGGTGACACTGAAGCTTTCTTT. Amino acid sequence: CARSLAEGAGDTEAFF.

The chain is built from TRBV30 and TRBJ2-5; possibly TRBD1 for D (6 bases). The CDR3 is made up of 12 amino acids. V lost 7 bases, J lost 1 base, and 10 bases lay in between. CDR1 and CDR2 from the germline V gene are GTSNPN and SVGIG (reference sequence). The chain's CDR3 is CASQGLQETQYF. CDR3 in DNA: TGTGCCTCACAGGGTCTCCAAGAGACCCAGTACTTC.

The chain employs TRBV15 and TRBJ1-4, with a tentative D call TRBD1 (5 bases). V dropped 0 bases and J dropped 10 bases, with 12 bases sitting between them. Germline V lookup: CDR1 LNHNV, CDR2 YYDKDF (reference sequence). The CDR3 extends over 14 amino acids. The CDR3 spells CATSREGGGVKLFF. CDR3 bases: TGTGCCACCAGCAGAGAAGGTGGGGGGGTAAAACTGTTTTTT.

The chain uses TRBV19 and TRBJ2-1; 8 bases align to TRBD2. CDR3 length equals 15 residues. V gave up 1 base and J gave up 4 bases; unmatched junction bases: 3. In germline, CDR1 is LNHDA, CDR2 SQIVND (reference sequence). CDR3 in amino acids: CASSIAERGYNEQFF. The CDR3 DNA is TGTGCCAGTAGTATAGCGGAGCGGGGGTACAATGAGCAGTTCTTC.

V usage is TRBV7-6 and J usage is TRBJ2-7; the match to TRBD1 covers 12 bases. The CDR3 is made up of 15 amino acids. The germline V gene encodes CDR1 SGHVS and CDR2 FNYEAQ. The ends lost 5 bases at V and 4 bases at J; junction bases unmatched: 6. CDR3 DNA sequence: TGTGCCAGCAGCCCTGGGACAGGGGGCAGGTACGAGCAGTACTTC. Its translation is CASSPGTGGRYEQYF. Looking up the rest from reference TRBV7-6 and TRBJ2-7 gives the full variable domain: GAGVSQSPRYKVTKRGQDVALRCDPISGHVSLYWYRQALGQGPEFLTYFNYEAQQDKSGLPNDRFSAERPEGSISTLTIQRTEQRDSAMYRCASSPGTGGRYEQYFGPGTRLTVT.

This chain connects TRBV30 to TRBJ2-1; 8 nucleotides agree with TRBD2. There are 14 residues in the CDR3. CDR1 GTSNPN and CDR2 SVGIG come from the germline V gene (reference sequence). V trimming: 8 bases; J trimming: 10 bases; junction bases outside the gene matches: 16. DNA of the CDR3: TGTGCCCGTACTTCCGGGACTAGGGGGGGAGAGCAGTTCTTC. It codes for CARTSGTRGGEQFF.

V gene TRBV11-2 combines with J gene TRBJ2-1; no definite D call. With 0 bases removed from V and 9 bases from J, the gap between germline ends came to 9 bases. This CDR3 contains 13 residues. Germline CDR1 reads SGHAT; CDR2 reads FQNNGV. This CDR3 reads CASSLDPRSEQFF. The CDR3 coding sequence is TGTGCCAGCAGCTTAGATCCCCGTTCTGAGCAGTTCTTC. Looking up the rest from reference TRBV11-2 and TRBJ2-1 gives the full variable domain: EAGVAQSPRYKIIEKRQSVAFWCNPISGHATLYWYQQILGQGPKLLIQFQNNGVVDDSQLPKDRFSAERLKGVDSTLKIQPAKLEDSAVYLCASSLDPRSEQFFGPGTRLTVL.

This clone was detected once. The junction does not match germline at one end; this may be a read error. V and J are TRBV20-1 and TRBJ2-7; TRBD2 might be the D (5 bases). Germline CDR1 reads DFQATT; CDR2 reads SNEGSKA (reference sequence). The CDR3 has 11 residues. For the CDR3, the DNA is TGCAGTTCCCCCCCGGACTGGCCCAGCCACTTC. It translates to CSSPPDWPSHF.

The gene calls are TRBV6-6 and TRBJ2-1, with 11 bases that match TRBD2. V lost 6 bases, J lost 7 bases, and 8 bases stayed unmatched. The CDR3 length is 15 residues. Germline CDR1 is MNHNY and CDR2 is SVGAGI (reference sequence). CDR3 sequence: CASRFTSGRGNEQFF. DNA for the CDR3: TGTGCCAGCAGATTCACTAGCGGGAGAGGAAATGAGCAGTTCTTC.

In its sample, this clone was seen once. The chain combines TRBV10-3 with TRBJ2-7; D might be TRBD1 (6 bases). The CDR3 has 15 residues. Germline V lookup: CDR1 ENHRY, CDR2 SYGVKD. V lost 6 bases and J lost 6, with 21 bases in between. CDR3 bases: TGTGCCATCAGCGACCTACAGGGAAGCGTAAGCGAGCAGTACTTC. Translation gives CAISDLQGSVSEQYF.

The gene calls are TRBV7-6 and TRBJ2-1, with D uncertain. V was shortened by 4 bases and J by 0 bases, with 13 bases between the two germline ends. This CDR3 has 16 amino acids. Germline V gene lookup returns CDR1 SGHVS and CDR2 FNYEAQ. CDR3 sequence: CASSSNLVTSYNEQFF. DNA of the CDR3: TGTGCCAGCAGCTCTAACCTTGTTACCTCCTACAATGAGCAGTTCTTC.

A word on this clone: One end of the junction does not line up with germline, which may come from a read error. The CDR3 DNA sequence: TGTGCTAGCAGCTTAATTGGGGTGGAGGGGACCCAGTACTTC. Its translation is CASSLIGVEGTQYF. The rearrangement joins TRBV7-7 to TRBJ2-5, with D tentatively TRBD2 (6 bases). The CDR3 loop spans 14 amino acids. Germline V gives CDR1 SSHAT, CDR2 FNYEAQ (reference sequence).

V is TRBV27 and J is TRBJ1-2; TRBD1 aligns across 7 bases. The junction had 6 bases not matched to a gene; V was cut back by 4 bases and J by 7 bases. The CDR3 spans 13 residues. Germline loops: CDR1 MNHEY, CDR2 SMNVEV (reference sequence). The CDR3 coding sequence is TGTGCCAGCAGTTATGAGACAGGGTCTGGCTACACCTTC. Protein product: CASSYETGSGYTF.

This chain joins TRBV19 and TRBJ2-6, with D unresolved. Germline values: CDR1 LNHDA, CDR2 SQIVND (reference sequence). The CDR3 length is 14 residues. V was pared by 7 bases and J by 2 bases, with 9 bases between. The CDR3 nucleotides are TGTGCCAGTATGAGCCAGGCTGGGGCCAACGTCCTGACTTTC. Translated, it gives CASMSQAGANVLTF.

This clone was seen only once. CDR3 sequence reads: CASSRPSTDTQYF. In DNA form, the CDR3 reads TGTGCCAGCTCCAGGCCTAGCACAGATACGCAGTATTTT. The chain recombines TRBV7-8 with TRBJ2-3, with D hard to call. V dropped 8 bases and J dropped 0 bases, with 9 bases sitting between them. CDR3 size: 13 residues. The V gene's germline CDR1 is SGHVS and CDR2 FQNEAQ.

The genes are TRBV13 and TRBJ2-1; 12 bases align to TRBD2. The CDR3 is made up of 15 amino acids. Germline trimming cut 5 bases from V and 12 bases from J; bases unmatched to any gene: 11. Germline V lookup: CDR1 PRHDT, CDR2 FYEKMQ (reference sequence). The CDR3 loop is CASSPQTSGGRGQFF. As DNA, the CDR3 is TGTGCCAGCAGCCCACAGACTAGCGGGGGCCGGGGGCAGTTCTTC.

The rearrangement links TRBV7-2 to TRBJ1-6; TRBD1 is a possible D gene (6 bases). The CDR3 is 14 amino acids. V was clipped by 7 bases and J by 7 bases, with 14 bases between them. Germline CDR1 is SGHTA and CDR2 is FQGNSA. CDR3 coding DNA: TGTGCCAGCACCTGGGGGGGGGCAAATTCACCCCTCCACTTT. It encodes CASTWGGANSPLHF.